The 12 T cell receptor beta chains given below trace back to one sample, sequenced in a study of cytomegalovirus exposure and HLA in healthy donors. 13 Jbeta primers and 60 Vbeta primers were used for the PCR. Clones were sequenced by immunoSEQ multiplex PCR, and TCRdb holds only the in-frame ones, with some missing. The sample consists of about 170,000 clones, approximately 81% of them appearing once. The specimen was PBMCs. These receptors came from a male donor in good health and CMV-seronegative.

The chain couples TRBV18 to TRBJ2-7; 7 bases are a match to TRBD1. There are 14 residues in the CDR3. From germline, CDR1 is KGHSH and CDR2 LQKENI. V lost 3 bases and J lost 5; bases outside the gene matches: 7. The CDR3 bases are TGTGCCAGCTCACCGATACAGGGGACCCACGAGCAGTACTTC. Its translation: CASSPIQGTHEQYF.

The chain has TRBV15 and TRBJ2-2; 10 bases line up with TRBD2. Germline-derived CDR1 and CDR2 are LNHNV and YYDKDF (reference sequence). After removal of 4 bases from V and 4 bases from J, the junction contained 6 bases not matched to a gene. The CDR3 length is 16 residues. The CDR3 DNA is TGTGCCACCAGCACAGGACTAGCGGAAGTCACCGGGGAGCTGTTTTTT. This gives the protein CATSTGLAEVTGELFF.

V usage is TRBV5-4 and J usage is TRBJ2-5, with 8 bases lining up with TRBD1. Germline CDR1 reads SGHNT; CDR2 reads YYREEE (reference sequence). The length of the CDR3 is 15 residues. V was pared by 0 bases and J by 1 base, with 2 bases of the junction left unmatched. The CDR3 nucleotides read TGTGCCAGCAGCTTGGCCGGGACAGGCCAAGAGACCCAGTACTTC. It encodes CASSLAGTGQETQYF. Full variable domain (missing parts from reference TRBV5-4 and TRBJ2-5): ETGVTQSPTHLIKTRGQQVTLRCSSQSGHNTVSWYQQALGQGPQFIFQYYREEENGRGNFPPRFSGLQFPNYSSELNVNALELDDSALYLCASSLAGTGQETQYFGPGTRLLVL.

The CDR3 loop is CASRLRATDTQYF. The CDR3, as DNA: TGTGCCAGCAGACTCAGGGCTACAGATACGCAGTATTTT. This chain connects TRBV27 to TRBJ2-3, with D possibly matching TRBD1 (5 bases). CDR1 MNHEY and CDR2 SMNVEV come from the germline V gene (reference sequence). The CDR3 sequence is 13 residues long. The V end lost 6 bases, the J end lost 3 bases, and 10 bases lay between the germline ends.

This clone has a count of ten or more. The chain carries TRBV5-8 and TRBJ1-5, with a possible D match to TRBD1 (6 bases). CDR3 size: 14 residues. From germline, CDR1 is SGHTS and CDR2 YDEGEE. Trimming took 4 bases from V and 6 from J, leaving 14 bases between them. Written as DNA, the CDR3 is TGTGCCAGCAGCCAACAGGGTAGGGCTCAGCCCCAGCATTTT. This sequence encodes CASSQQGRAQPQHF.

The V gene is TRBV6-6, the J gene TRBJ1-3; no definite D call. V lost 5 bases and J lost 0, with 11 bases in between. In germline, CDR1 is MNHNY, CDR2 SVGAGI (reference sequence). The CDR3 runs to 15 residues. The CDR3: CASSRAGGSGNTIYF. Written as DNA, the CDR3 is TGTGCCAGCAGTCGAGCCGGAGGCTCTGGAAACACCATATATTTT.

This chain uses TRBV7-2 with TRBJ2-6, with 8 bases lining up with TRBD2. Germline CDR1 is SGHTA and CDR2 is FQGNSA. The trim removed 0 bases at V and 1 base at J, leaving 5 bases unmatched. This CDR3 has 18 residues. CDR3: CASSLAPGLGSGANVLTF. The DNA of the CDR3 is TGTGCCAGCAGCTTAGCTCCGGGACTAGGGTCTGGGGCCAACGTCCTGACTTTC.

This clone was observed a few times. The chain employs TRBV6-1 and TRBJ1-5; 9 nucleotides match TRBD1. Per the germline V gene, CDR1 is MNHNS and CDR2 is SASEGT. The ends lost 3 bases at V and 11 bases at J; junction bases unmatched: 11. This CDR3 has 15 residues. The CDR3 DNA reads TGTGCCAGCAGTGAGGGACAGGGCTGGTTTGCTTCCCAGCATTTT. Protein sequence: CASSEGQGWFASQHF.

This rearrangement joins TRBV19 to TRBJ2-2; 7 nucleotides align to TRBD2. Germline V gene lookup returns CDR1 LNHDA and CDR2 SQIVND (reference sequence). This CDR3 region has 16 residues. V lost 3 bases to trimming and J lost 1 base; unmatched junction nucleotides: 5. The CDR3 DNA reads TGTGCCAGTAGTATCTCGGTAGCGGGGAACACCGGGGAGCTGTTTTTT. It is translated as CASSISVAGNTGELFF.

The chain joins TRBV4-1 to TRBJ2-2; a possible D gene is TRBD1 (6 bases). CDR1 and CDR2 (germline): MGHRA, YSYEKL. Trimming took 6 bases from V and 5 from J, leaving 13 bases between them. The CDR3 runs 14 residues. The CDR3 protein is CASRLNTGTGELFF. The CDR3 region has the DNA TGCGCCAGCAGACTGAATACAGGGACCGGGGAGCTGTTTTTT.

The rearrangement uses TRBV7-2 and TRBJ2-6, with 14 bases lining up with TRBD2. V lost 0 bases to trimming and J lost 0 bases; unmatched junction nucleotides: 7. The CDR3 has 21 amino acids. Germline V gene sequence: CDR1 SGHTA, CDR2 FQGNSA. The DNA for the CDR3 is TGTGCCAGCAGCTTAGCCGGGACTAGCGGGAGAGGGGGCTCTGGGGCCAACGTCCTGACTTTC. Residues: CASSLAGTSGRGGSGANVLTF.

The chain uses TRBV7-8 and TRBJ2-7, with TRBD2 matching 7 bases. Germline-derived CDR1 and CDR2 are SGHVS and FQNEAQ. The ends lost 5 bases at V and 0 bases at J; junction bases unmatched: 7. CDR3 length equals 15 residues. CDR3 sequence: CASSLTTSASYEQYF. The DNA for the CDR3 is TGTGCCAGCAGCCTAACAACTAGCGCCTCCTACGAGCAGTACTTC. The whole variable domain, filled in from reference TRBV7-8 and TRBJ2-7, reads GAGVSQSPRYKVAKRGQDVALRCDPISGHVSLFWYQQALGQGPEFLTYFQNEAQLDKSGLPSDRFFAERPEGSVSTLKIQRTQQEDSAVYLCASSLTTSASYEQYFGPGTRLTVT.